A single T cell receptor (beta chain) is shown here with its context. Libraries were prepared by immunoSEQ multiplex PCR; TCRdb keeps only in-frame clonotypes and omits some of them. The table records around 49,000 clones, 60% to 80% of them present only once. This sample was taken from a study of OX40 agonist ivuxolimab in advanced cancers. Germline V gene lookup returns CDR1 KGHSH and CDR2 LQKENI. V lost 4 bases and J 2 bases, leaving 12 bases between the germline ends. This CDR3 has 14 amino acids. Sequencing used CD4+ or CD8+ T cells sorted from blood, obtained in a trial of the OX40 agonist ivuxolimab. The sequence was obtained from an adult with an advanced solid tumor such as melanoma, head and neck, liver or kidney cancer. V is TRBV18 and J is TRBJ2-7, with D perhaps TRBD1 or TRBD2 (5 bases each). The CDR3 DNA sequence: TGTGCCAGCTCACTCGGGGCCCAGACCTACGAGCAGTACTTC. It specifies CASSLGAQTYEQYF.